This T cell receptor beta chain was observed in a study of T-cell memory formation after mild COVID-19. Whole-study results and caveats: Clones that contracted from day 15 to 85 had balanced CD4/CD8; later expanders were CD4+ biased. Certain responding clones were present in pre-infection memory, suggesting participation of cross-reactive memory.

The germline CDR1 and CDR2 sequences are MNHEY and SVGAGI. The CDR3 consists of 12 residues. Trimming cost V 2 bases and J 4 bases, with 6 bases left between them. 5'RACE with constant-segment primers yielded barcoded, UMI-tagged TCR alpha and TCR beta cDNA libraries. Via MiXCR, TCRdb re-called the 5' RACE reads, giving one row per CDR3 protein. The table records tens of thousands of distinct CDR3 sequences, about 15% of them present only once. This clonotype occurred a few times. Its antigen is not known. Sequencing input: PBMCs or a T cell subset sorted from them (not recorded which). The TCR was taken from an adult woman who had mild COVID-19 (a few samples of this study predate the infection). Cell type and time point are not known. This chain joins TRBV6-5 and TRBJ2-7; D remains unclear. DNA of the CDR3: TGTGCCAGCAGTTACGGGCATTACGAGCAGTACTTC. Protein product: CASSYGHYEQYF.